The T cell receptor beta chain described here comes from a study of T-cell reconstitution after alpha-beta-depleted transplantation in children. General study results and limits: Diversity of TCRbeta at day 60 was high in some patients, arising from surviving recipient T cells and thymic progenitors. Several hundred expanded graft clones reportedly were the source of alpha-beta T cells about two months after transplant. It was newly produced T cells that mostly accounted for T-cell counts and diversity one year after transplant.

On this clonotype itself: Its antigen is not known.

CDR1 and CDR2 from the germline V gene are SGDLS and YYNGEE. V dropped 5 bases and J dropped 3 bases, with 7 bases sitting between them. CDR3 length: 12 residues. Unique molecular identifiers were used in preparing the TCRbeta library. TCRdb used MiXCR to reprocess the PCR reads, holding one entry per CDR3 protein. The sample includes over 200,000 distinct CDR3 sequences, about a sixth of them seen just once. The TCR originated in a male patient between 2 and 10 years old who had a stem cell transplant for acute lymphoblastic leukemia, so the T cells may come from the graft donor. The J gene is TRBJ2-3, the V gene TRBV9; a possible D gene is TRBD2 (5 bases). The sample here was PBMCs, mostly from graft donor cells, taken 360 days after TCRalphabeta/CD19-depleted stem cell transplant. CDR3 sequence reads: CASRGGTDTQYF. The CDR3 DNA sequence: TGTGCCAGCAGGGGCGGGACAGATACGCAGTATTTT.